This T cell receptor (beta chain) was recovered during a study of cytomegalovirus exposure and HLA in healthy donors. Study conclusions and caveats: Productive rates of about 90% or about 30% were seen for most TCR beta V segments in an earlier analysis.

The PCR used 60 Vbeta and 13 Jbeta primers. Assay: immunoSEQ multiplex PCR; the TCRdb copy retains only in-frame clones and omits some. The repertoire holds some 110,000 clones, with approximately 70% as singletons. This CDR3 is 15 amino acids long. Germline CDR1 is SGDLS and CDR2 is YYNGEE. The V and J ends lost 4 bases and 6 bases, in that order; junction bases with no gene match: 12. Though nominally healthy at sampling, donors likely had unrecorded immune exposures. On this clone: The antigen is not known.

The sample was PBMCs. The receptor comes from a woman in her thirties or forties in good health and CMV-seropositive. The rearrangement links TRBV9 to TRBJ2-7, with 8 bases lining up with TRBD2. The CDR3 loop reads CASSPSGTRSSEQYF. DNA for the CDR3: TGTGCCAGCAGCCCCTCCGGGACTAGGAGTTCCGAGCAGTACTTC.